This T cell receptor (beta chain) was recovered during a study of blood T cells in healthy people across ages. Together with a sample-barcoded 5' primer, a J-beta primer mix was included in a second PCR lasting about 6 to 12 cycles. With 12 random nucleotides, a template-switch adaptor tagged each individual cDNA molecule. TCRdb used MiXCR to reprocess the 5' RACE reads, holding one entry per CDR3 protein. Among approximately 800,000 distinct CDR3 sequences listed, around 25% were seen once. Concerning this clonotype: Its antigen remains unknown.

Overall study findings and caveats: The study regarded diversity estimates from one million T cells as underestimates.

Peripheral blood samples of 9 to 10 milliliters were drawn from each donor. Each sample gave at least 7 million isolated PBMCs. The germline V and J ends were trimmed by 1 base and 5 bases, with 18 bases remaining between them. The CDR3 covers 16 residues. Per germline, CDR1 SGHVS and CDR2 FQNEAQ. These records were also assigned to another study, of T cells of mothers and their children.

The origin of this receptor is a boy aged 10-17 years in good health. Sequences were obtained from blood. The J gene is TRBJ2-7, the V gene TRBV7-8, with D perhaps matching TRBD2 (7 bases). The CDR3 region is CASSLEGGPLADEQYF. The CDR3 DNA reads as TGTGCCAGCAGCTTAGAGGGGGGGCCGCTTGCCGACGAGCAGTACTTC.